The 20 T cell receptor beta chains listed next were all sequenced from one sample in a study of CD8+CD57+ T cells in acquired aplastic anemia. Patients selected for sequencing had displayed CD8+CD57+ cell expansion by flow cytometry. Profiles of TCR beta VDJ and CDR3 were generated from a genomic DNA template. TCRdb ran MiXCR on the reads and lists one entry per CDR3 protein. The sample records 160,000 or so distinct CDR3 sequences, over 70% being singletons. Sequenced material: sorted CD4+, CD8+, or CD8+CD57+ T cells (not recorded which) from PBMCs. These receptors came from a human donor with aplastic anemia.

The V call is TRBV10-1, the J call TRBJ1-2, with 8 bases identical to TRBD1. This CDR3 comprises 13 residues. Unmatched junction bases numbered 3, after V lost 0 bases and J lost 9 bases. CDR1 WNHNN and CDR2 SYGVQD come from the germline V gene (reference sequence). Here the CDR3 reads CASSESQGASYTF. The CDR3 DNA reads as TGCGCCAGCAGTGAGTCGCAGGGGGCAAGCTACACCTTC.

This clonotype was counted between two and nine times. The rearrangement uses TRBV10-3 and TRBJ2-7; TRBD2 agrees at 8 bases. The CDR3 totals 14 residues. After removal of 2 bases from V and 4 bases from J, the junction contained 4 bases not matched to a gene. CDR1 and CDR2 (germline): ENHRY, SYGVKD. CDR3 in DNA: TGTGCCATCAGTGAGGGCGGGGGGATTTACGAGCAGTACTTC. Protein: CAISEGGGIYEQYF.

The rearrangement uses TRBV7-9 and TRBJ2-7, with TRBD1 identical over 8 bases. This CDR3 has 14 amino acids. Germline V CDR1 and CDR2: SEHNR, FQNEAQ (reference sequence). After removal of 5 bases from V and 6 bases from J, the junction contained 9 bases not matched to a gene. This CDR3 reads CASSTGGTGGEQYF. CDR3 sequence (DNA): TGTGCCAGCAGCACCGGAGGGACAGGCGGCGAGCAGTACTTC.

This chain joins TRBV10-3 and TRBJ2-1; 7 nucleotides match TRBD2. The CDR3 totals 14 residues. Germline V lookup: CDR1 ENHRY, CDR2 SYGVKD. The V segment lost 11 bases and the J segment 2 bases; nucleotides outside the gene matches: 9. CDR3 residues: CASVEGGTYNEQFF. The CDR3 nucleotides are TGTGCCTCCGTGGAGGGAGGGACCTACAATGAGCAGTTCTTC.

This clonotype showed up just a few times. The rearrangement uses TRBV2 and TRBJ1-5, with TRBD1 as a possible D gene (5 bases). This CDR3 region has 14 residues. The germline V gene has CDR1 SNHLY and CDR2 FYNNEI. The ends were cut back, 4 bases at V and 6 bases at J, with 13 bases in the middle. CDR3 DNA sequence: TGTGCCAGCAGTGCTGGGGCCCTCACTCAGCCCCAGCATTTT. Translation gives CASSAGALTQPQHF.

The CDR3 reads CSARDWQRSSYEQYF. The DNA for the CDR3 is TGCAGTGCTAGAGATTGGCAACGAAGTTCCTACGAGCAGTACTTC. The gene calls are TRBV20-1 and TRBJ2-7; D unclear. Germline V CDR1 and CDR2: DFQATT, SNEGSKA (reference sequence). The CDR3 consists of 15 residues. Trimming pared 0 bases from V and 1 base from J, leaving 13 bases between.

This clonotype is a singleton in its sample. V is TRBV9 and J is TRBJ2-7; TRBD1 matches 8 bases. V trimming: 0 bases; J trimming: 3 bases; junction bases outside the gene matches: 8. Looked up from germline, CDR1 is SGDLS and CDR2 is YYNGEE. The CDR3 sequence is 16 residues long. This CDR3 reads CASSVAPDRARYEQYF. The CDR3, as DNA: TGTGCCAGCAGCGTAGCGCCGGACAGGGCTCGCTACGAGCAGTACTTC.

The chain has TRBV10-3 and TRBJ1-5, with D hard to call. This CDR3 has 14 residues. Germline V lookup: CDR1 ENHRY, CDR2 SYGVKD. The germline V and J ends were trimmed by 10 bases and 0 bases, with 13 bases remaining between them. The CDR3 here is CATQNLNSNQPQHF. The CDR3 DNA reads as TGTGCCACCCAGAACCTGAATAGCAATCAGCCCCAGCATTTT.

The gene calls are TRBV7-2 and TRBJ1-1; D is unresolved. This CDR3 has 12 residues. The germline CDR1 and CDR2 sequences are SGHTA and FQGNSA. With 1 base removed from V and 7 bases from J, the gap between germline ends came to 7 bases. The CDR3 nucleotides read TGTGCCAGCAGCTTAGGAACGGATGAAGCTTTCTTT. It codes for CASSLGTDEAFF. The full variable domain, in which reference TRBV7-2 and TRBJ1-1 provide the parts outside the CDR3, is GAGVSQSPSNKVTEKGKDVELRCDPISGHTALYWYRQSLGQGLEFLIYFQGNSAPDKSGLPSDRFSAERTGGSVSTLTIQRTQQEDSAVYLCASSLGTDEAFFGQGTRLTVV.

This clonotype came up a few times. Given the absence of the conserved phenylalanine or tryptophan at the CDR3 end, a read error is likely. The limits of the CDR3 on the DNA are not certain, so only TCRdb's listed CDR3 is given. The chain combines TRBV29-1 with TRBJ2-7. The CDR3 is made up of 8 amino acids, end residues included. From germline, CDR1 is SQVTM and CDR2 ANQGSEA. The CDR3 spells CSVEGIVG.

This clonotype was detected only a few times. This sequence joins TRBV20-1 and TRBJ2-3, with unresolved D. The CDR3 totals 11 residues. The germline CDR1 and CDR2 sequences are DFQATT and SNEGSKA (reference sequence). Trimming took 4 bases from V and 5 from J, leaving 7 bases between them. The CDR3 reads CSATLKDTQYF. DNA for the CDR3: TGCAGTGCTACGCTGAAAGATACGCAGTATTTT.

This clonotype appeared a few times. The CDR3 here is CASRTTTGGRNTGELFF. The CDR3 nucleotides read TGTGCCAGCAGGACTACTACTGGCGGGAGGAACACCGGGGAGCTGTTTTTT. The chain combines TRBV2 with TRBJ2-2; 7 nucleotides agree with TRBD2. The CDR3 length is 17 residues. With 6 bases clipped from V and 1 base from J, the junction kept 11 bases outside the gene matches. The germline gives CDR1 SNHLY, CDR2 FYNNEI.

The chain combines TRBV20-1 with TRBJ2-5; tentative D call: TRBD2 (6 bases). V lost 3 bases and J 4 bases, leaving 12 bases between the germline ends. This CDR3 is built from 13 residues. The germline V gene encodes CDR1 DFQATT and CDR2 SNEGSKA (reference sequence). The CDR3 coding sequence is TGCAGTGCTAGCGGGAGAAGCAGAGAGACCCAGTACTTC. Translation gives CSASGRSRETQYF.

This clonotype was counted between two and nine times. The chain uses TRBV20-1 and TRBJ1-2; D gene uncertain. Germline V gene data show CDR1 as DFQATT and CDR2 as SNEGSKA (reference sequence). There are 13 residues in the CDR3. V dropped 0 bases and J dropped 7 bases, with 12 bases sitting between them. CDR3 region: CSARDSSTGGYTF. For the CDR3, the DNA is TGCAGTGCTAGAGATAGCAGTACGGGTGGCTACACCTTC.

J is TRBJ2-7 and V is TRBV29-1; D may match TRBD1 or TRBD2 (5 bases each). The V gene's germline CDR1 is SQVTM and CDR2 ANQGSEA. This CDR3 has 15 residues. V gave up 3 bases and J gave up 2 bases, with 17 bases separating them. The CDR3: CSVEGSGPGTYEQYF. For the CDR3, the DNA is TGCAGCGTTGAGGGGTCGGGGCCAGGAACCTACGAGCAGTACTTC.

The CDR3 region has the DNA TGTGCCACCAGTGATAAGGCCGAATCGTCTCCCTACGAGCAGTACTTC. It is translated as CATSDKAESSPYEQYF. The J gene is TRBJ2-7, the V gene TRBV24-1; D is unresolved. From germline, CDR1 is KGHDR and CDR2 SFDVKD. The CDR3 has 16 residues. V was clipped by 3 bases and J by 2 bases, with 16 bases between them.

This clonotype was seen more than once but under ten times. The genes are TRBV20-1 and TRBJ2-7; D might be TRBD1 (6 bases). The V gene's germline CDR1 is DFQATT and CDR2 SNEGSKA (reference sequence). Trimming removed 5 bases from V and 7 bases from J, with 12 bases in between. This CDR3 is built from 11 residues. CDR3 sequence: CSADRYGEQYF. The CDR3 DNA is TGCAGTGCTGACAGGTACGGGGAGCAGTACTTC.

V gene TRBV7-2 combines with J gene TRBJ1-1; 7 nucleotides align to TRBD1. Germline CDR1 and CDR2: SGHTA and FQGNSA. V lost 5 bases to trimming and J lost 6 bases; unmatched junction nucleotides: 6. This CDR3 has 13 residues. The CDR3 here is CASSLQQGSEAFF. In DNA, the CDR3 is TGTGCCAGCAGCCTACAACAGGGGTCTGAAGCTTTCTTT.

Only one count was recorded for this clonotype. The V call is TRBV29-1, the J call TRBJ1-1, with D hard to call. The germline V gene encodes CDR1 SQVTM and CDR2 ANQGSEA. V dropped 3 bases and J dropped 6 bases, with 11 bases sitting between them. The CDR3 length is 12 residues. Written as DNA, the CDR3 is TGCAGCGTTGAGGTGGGCGTCCCTGAAGCTTTCTTT. Residues: CSVEVGVPEAFF.

This chain links TRBV9 with TRBJ1-2, with D perhaps TRBD1 (6 bases). The V and J ends lost 3 bases and 3 bases respectively, with 12 bases between them. This CDR3 spans 14 amino acids. CDR1 is SGDLS, CDR2 YYNGEE, per germline. In DNA form, the CDR3 reads TGTGCCAGCAGCGGGGGGGCAGTGTACTATGGCTACACCTTC. Translated, it gives CASSGGAVYYGYTF.